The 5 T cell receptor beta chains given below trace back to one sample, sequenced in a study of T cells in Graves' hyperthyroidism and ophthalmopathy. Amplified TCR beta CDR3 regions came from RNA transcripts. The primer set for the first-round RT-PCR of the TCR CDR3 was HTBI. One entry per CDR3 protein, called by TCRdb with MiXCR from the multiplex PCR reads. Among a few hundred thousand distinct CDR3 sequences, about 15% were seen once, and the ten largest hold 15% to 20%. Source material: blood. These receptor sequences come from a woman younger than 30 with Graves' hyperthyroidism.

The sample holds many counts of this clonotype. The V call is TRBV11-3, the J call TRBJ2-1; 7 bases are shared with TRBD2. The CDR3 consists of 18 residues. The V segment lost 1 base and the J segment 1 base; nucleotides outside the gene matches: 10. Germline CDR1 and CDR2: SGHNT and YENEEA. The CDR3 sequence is CASSLVLWAGESYNEQFF. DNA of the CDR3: TGTGCCAGCAGCTTAGTCCTCTGGGCGGGAGAGTCCTACAATGAGCAGTTCTTC.

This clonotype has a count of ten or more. The CDR3 here is CASSLGLAYNSPLHF. The CDR3, as DNA: TGTGCCAGCAGTTTGGGATTGGCCTATAATTCACCCCTCCACTTT. The J gene is TRBJ1-6, the V gene TRBV12-3 or TRBV12-4; D gene unclear. With 3 bases removed from V and 2 bases from J, the gap between germline ends came to 8 bases. CDR3 length: 15 residues.

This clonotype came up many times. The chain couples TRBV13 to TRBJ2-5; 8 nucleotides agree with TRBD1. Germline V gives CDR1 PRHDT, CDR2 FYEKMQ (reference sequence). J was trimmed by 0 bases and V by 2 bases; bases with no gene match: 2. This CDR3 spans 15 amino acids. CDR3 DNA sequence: TGTGCCAGCAGCTTACGGACAGGGAACCAAGAGACCCAGTACTTC. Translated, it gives CASSLRTGNQETQYF.

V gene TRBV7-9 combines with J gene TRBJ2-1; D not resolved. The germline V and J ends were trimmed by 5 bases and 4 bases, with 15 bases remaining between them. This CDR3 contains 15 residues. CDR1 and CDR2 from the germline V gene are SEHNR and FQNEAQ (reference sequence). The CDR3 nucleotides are TGTGCCAGCAGCAGCACGTTGAGAGATTACAATGAGCAGTTCTTC. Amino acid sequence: CASSSTLRDYNEQFF.

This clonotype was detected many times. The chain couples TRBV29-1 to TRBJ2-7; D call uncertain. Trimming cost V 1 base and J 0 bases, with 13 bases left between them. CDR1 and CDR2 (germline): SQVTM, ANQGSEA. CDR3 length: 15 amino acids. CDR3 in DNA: TGCAGCGTTGAAGTGGGAACCCTCCCCTCCTACGAGCAGTACTTC. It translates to CSVEVGTLPSYEQYF.